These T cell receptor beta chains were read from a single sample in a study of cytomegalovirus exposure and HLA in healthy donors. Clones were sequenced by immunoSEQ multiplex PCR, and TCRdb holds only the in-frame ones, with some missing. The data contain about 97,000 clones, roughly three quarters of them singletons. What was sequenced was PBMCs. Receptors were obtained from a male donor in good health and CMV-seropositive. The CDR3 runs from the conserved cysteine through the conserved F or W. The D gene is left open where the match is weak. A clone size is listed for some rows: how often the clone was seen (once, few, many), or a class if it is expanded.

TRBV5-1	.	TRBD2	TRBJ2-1	TGCGCCAGCAGCTTAGCGGGAGCTCCCCCAGCCGATGAGCAGTTCTTC	CASSLAGAPPADEQFF
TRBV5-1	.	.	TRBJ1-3	TGCGCCAGCAGCTGGGGAGGCCTGAGCTCTGGAAACACCATATATTTT	CASSWGGLSSGNTIYF
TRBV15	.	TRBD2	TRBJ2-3	TGTGCCACCAGCAGGGGGGGACTAGCGGGCCTCACAGATACGCAGTATTTT	CATSRGGLAGLTDTQYF
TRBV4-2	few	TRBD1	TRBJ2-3	TGTGCCAGCAGCCAAGAACTTGAAGGGGGCATCGGCACAGATACGCAGTATTTT	CASSQELEGGIGTDTQYF
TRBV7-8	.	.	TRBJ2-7	TGTGCCAGCGGTTTGGGGGGAGGTTCCTACGAGCAGTACTTC	CASGLGGGSYEQYF
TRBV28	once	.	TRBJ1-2	TGTGCCAGCCCTAACTCTATACAGGGAGTAAGTGATGGCTACACCTTC	CASPNSIQGVSDGYTF
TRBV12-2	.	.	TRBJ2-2	TGTGCAAGTCGCTTAGCGCTTAGGACTAGCGGGAGGGCCCTAGGAACCGGGGAGCTGTTTTTT	CASRLALRTSGRALGTGELFF
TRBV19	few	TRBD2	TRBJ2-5	TGTGCCAGTAGTACCCGGACTAGCGGGCGGGCCCAAGAGACCCAGTACTTC	CASSTRTSGRAQETQYF
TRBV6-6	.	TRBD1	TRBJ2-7	TGTGCCAGCAGCCCCACCCTTATGGGACAGGGCTACGAGCAGTACTTC	CASSPTLMGQGYEQYF
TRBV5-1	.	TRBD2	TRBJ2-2	TGCGCCAGCAGCCCCTCTAGCGGTCGCACCGGGGAGCTGTTTTTT	CASSPSSGRTGELFF
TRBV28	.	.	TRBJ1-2	TGTGCCAGCAGAGGGACATCCCATGGCTACACCTTC	CASRGTSHGYTF
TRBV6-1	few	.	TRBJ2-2	TGTGCCAGCTCTCTAGCCACCGGGGAGCTGTTTTTT	CASSLATGELFF
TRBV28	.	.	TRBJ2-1	TGTGCCAGCAGTTCTCAGGAATCCAACAATGAGCAGTTCTTC	CASSSQESNNEQFF
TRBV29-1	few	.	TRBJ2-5	TGCAGCGGAAAAGCGTACCAAGAGACCCAGTACTTC	CSGKAYQETQYF
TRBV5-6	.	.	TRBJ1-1	TGTGCCAGCAGCTTGTTGGCTCCGGGGTTGGTAACTGAAGCTTTCTTT	CASSLLAPGLVTEAFF
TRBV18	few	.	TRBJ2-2	TGTGCCAGCTCACCGGCGGTCTCAGGGGATAGAACCGGGGAGCTGTTTTTT	CASSPAVSGDRTGELFF